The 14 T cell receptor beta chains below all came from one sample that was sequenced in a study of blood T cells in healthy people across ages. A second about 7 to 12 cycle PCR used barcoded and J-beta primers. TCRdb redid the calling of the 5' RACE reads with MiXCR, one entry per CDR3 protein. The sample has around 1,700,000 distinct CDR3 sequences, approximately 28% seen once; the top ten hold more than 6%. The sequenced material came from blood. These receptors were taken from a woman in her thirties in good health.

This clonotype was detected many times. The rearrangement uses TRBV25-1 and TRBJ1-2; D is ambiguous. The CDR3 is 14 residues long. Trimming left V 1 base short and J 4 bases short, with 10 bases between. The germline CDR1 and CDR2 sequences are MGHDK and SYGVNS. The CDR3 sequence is CASSEWRTSYGYTF. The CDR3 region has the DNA TGTGCCAGCAGTGAATGGAGGACCTCCTATGGCTACACCTTC.

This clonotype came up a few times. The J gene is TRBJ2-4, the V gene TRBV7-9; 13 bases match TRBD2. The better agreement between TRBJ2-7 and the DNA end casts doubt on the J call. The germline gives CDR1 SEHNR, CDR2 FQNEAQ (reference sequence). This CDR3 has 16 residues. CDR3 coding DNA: TGTGCCAGCAGCCCTAGGACTAGCGGGGGTGGTTACGAGCAGTACTTC. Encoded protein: CASSPRTSGGGYEQYF.

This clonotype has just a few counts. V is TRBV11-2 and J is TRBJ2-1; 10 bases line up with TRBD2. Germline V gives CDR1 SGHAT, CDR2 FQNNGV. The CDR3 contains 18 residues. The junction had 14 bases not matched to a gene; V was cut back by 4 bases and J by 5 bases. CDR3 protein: CASSSARSRTSGNNEQFF. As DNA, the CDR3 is TGTGCCAGCAGCTCAGCCCGCAGCCGGACTAGCGGTAACAATGAGCAGTTCTTC.

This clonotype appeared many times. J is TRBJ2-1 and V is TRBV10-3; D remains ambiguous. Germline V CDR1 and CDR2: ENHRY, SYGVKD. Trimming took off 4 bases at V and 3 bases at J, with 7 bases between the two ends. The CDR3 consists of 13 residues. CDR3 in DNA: TGTGCCATCAGTGTGTCGAACTACAATGAGCAGTTCTTC. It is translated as CAISVSNYNEQFF.

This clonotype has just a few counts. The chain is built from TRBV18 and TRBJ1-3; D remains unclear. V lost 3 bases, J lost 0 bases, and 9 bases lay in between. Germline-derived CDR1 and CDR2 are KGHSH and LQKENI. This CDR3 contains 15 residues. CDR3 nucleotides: TGTGCCAGCTCACCGACAACCAGCTCTGGAAACACCATATATTTT. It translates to CASSPTTSSGNTIYF.

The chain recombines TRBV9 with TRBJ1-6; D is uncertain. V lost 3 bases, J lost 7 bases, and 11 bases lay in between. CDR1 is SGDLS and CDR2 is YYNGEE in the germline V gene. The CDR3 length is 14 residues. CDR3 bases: TGTGCCAGCAGCGAGCGCATAAAAAATTCACCCCTCCACTTT. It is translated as CASSERIKNSPLHF.

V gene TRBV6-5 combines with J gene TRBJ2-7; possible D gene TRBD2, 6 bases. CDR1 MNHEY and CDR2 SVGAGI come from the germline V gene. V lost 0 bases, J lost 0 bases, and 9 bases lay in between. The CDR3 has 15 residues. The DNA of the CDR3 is TGTGCCAGCAGTTACTCCGGGGGTAGCTCCTACGAGCAGTACTTC. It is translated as CASSYSGGSSYEQYF.

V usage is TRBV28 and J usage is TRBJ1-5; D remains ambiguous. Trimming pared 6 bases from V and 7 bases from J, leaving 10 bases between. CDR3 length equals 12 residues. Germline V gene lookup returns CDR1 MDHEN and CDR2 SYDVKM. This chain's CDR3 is CASRAPRQPQHF. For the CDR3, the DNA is TGTGCCAGCAGGGCCCCCAGGCAGCCCCAGCATTTT.

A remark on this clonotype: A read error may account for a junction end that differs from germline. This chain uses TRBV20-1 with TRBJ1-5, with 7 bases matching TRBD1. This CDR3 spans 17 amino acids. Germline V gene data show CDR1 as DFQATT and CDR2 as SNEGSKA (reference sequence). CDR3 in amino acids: CSARVDRAGRANQPQHF. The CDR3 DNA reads TGCAGTGCCAGAGTAGACAGGGCCGGGAGGGCCAATCAGCCCCAGCATTTT.

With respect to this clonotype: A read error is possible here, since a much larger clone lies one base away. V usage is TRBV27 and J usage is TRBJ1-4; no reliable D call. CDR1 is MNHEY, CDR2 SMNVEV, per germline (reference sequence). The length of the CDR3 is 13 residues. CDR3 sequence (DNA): TGTGCCAGCAGTTCCGCAACTAATGAAGAACTGTTTTTT. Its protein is CASSSATNEELFF.

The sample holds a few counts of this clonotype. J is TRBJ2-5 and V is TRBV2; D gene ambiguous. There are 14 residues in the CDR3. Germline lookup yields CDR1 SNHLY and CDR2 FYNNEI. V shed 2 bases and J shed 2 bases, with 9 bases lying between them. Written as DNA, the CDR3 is TGTGCCAGCAGTGAATCCCAAGTTCAAGAGACCCAGTACTTC. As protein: CASSESQVQETQYF.

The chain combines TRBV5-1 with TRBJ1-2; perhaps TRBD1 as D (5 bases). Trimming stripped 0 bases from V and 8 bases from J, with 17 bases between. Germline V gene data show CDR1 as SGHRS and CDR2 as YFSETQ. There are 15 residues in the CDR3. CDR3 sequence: CASSLEEAGHWGYTF. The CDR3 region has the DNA TGCGCCAGCAGCTTGGAAGAGGCAGGACATTGGGGCTACACCTTC.

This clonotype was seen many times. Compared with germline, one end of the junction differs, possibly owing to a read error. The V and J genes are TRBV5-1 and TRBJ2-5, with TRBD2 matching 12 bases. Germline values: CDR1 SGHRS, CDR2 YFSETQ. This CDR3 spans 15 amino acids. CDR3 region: CASSFLAGGQETQYF. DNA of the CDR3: TGTGCCAGCAGCTTCCTAGCGGGGGGGCAAGAGACCCAGTACTTC.

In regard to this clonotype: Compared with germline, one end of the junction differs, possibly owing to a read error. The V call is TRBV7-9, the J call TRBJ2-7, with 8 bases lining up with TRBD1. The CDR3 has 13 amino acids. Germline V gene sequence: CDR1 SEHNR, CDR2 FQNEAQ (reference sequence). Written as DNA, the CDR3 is TGTGCCAGCAGCGGGACAGGCTCCTACAAGCAGTACTTC. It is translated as CASSGTGSYKQYF.